Listed here are 9 T cell receptor beta chains from one sample, sequenced in a study of T cells after posttransplantation cyclophosphamide. The table came from immunoSEQ multiplex PCR; TCRdb's copy has only in-frame clones and leaves some out. Found here are some 3,000 clones, approximately 79% of them singletons; the top ten hold 35%. Treatment was busulfan-fludarabine conditioning, a marrow graft, and cyclophosphamide on days +3 and +4. This sample comprised PBMCs, obtained after allogeneic stem cell transplant with posttransplant cyclophosphamide. Receptor source: a female patient aged 45-65 years who received an allogeneic stem cell transplant from a related donor, was CMV-positive, and had no GVHD. Among the T cells, some may be from the graft donor.

This chain joins TRBV5-1 and TRBJ1-4; 7 bases match TRBD1. CDR1 is SGHRS, CDR2 YFSETQ, per germline. V lost 4 bases, J lost 4 bases, and 4 bases stayed unmatched. The length of the CDR3 is 14 residues. In DNA, the CDR3 is TGCGCCAGCAGCCAGGGGGACAGTAATGAAAAACTGTTTTTT. Translating it yields CASSQGDSNEKLFF.

This clone was detected only a few times. The genes are TRBV6-1 and TRBJ1-6; D unclear. The germline CDR1 and CDR2 sequences are MNHNS and SASEGT. CDR3 length: 13 residues. Trimming took 3 bases from V and 10 from J, leaving 10 bases between them. The CDR3 loop reads CASSDEAESPLHF. CDR3 in DNA: TGTGCCAGCAGTGATGAGGCCGAATCACCCCTCCACTTT.

This chain joins TRBV7-3 and TRBJ2-2, with TRBD1 matching 7 bases. CDR3 size: 16 residues. V lost 5 bases to trimming and J lost 6 bases; unmatched junction nucleotides: 12. The germline CDR1 and CDR2 sequences are SGHTA and FQGTGA. The CDR3 loop is CASSEGTEAVAGELFF. The CDR3 coding sequence is TGTGCCAGCAGCGAAGGGACAGAAGCCGTTGCCGGGGAGCTGTTTTTT.

This chain uses TRBV21-1 with TRBJ1-1. TRBV21-1 is listed as a pseudogene. The CDR3 loop spans 13 amino acids. The CDR3 is CASSKIDYTEAFF. The CDR3 nucleotides are TGTGCCAGCAGCAAAATTGACTACACTGAAGCTTTCTTT.

This clone was picked up one time. The chain carries TRBV23-1 and TRBJ1-1; D is unresolved. TRBV23-1 is flagged as an ORF with uncertain function. V was shortened by 1 base and J by 6 bases, with 15 bases between the two germline ends. This CDR3 has 15 amino acids. CDR3 DNA: TGCGCCAGCAGTCAATGGACGCGGGATCGGGCTGAAGCTTTCTTT. Protein sequence: CASSQWTRDRAEAFF.

The genes are TRBV5-4 and TRBJ2-5; 14 bases are shared with TRBD2. V shed 7 bases and J 5 bases; nucleotides not matched to a gene: 13. Germline CDR1 reads SGHNT; CDR2 reads YYREEE (reference sequence). The CDR3 spans 17 residues. The CDR3 protein is CASQSGTSGSDRETQYF. For the CDR3, the DNA is TGTGCCAGCCAATCCGGGACTAGCGGGAGCGATCGGGAGACCCAGTACTTC.

The CDR3 sequence: CASSVGDRTGATWGEQYF. Written as DNA, the CDR3 is TGTGCCAGCAGCGTAGGTGACCGGACAGGGGCGACCTGGGGCGAGCAGTACTTC. The chain employs TRBV9 and TRBJ2-7; 9 nucleotides agree with TRBD1. The CDR3 is made up of 18 amino acids. CDR1 SGDLS and CDR2 YYNGEE come from the germline V gene. J lost 6 bases, V lost 0 bases, and 16 bases had no gene match.

The chain carries TRBV28 and TRBJ1-2; tentatively, D is TRBD1 (5 bases). V dropped 5 bases and J dropped 4 bases, with 11 bases sitting between them. Per germline, CDR1 MDHEN and CDR2 SYDVKM. This CDR3 is built from 13 residues. CDR3 sequence: CASSPARVYGYTF. In nucleotides, the CDR3 is TGTGCCAGCAGTCCCGCCAGGGTCTATGGCTACACCTTC.

The chain recombines TRBV27 with TRBJ1-1; D is ambiguous. The CDR3 totals 15 residues. The ends were cut back, 7 bases at V and 0 bases at J, with 15 bases in the middle. In germline, CDR1 is MNHEY, CDR2 SMNVEV (reference sequence). CDR3 coding DNA: TGTGCCAGCACTAAATCCCGGGGTTTGAACACTGAAGCTTTCTTT. Protein product: CASTKSRGLNTEAFF.